The 22 T cell receptor beta chains reported below all come from one sample, sequenced in a study of glioma-infiltrating T cells after dendritic cell vaccination. Measured with immunoSEQ multiplex PCR; TCRdb has only the in-frame clones, and not every one. The data show about 82,000 clones, around 90% seen once. The starting material was blood, obtained before dendritic cell vaccination. The receptors here all came from a human donor with glioblastoma.

The CDR3 here is CASSGRVYSYEQYF. Written as DNA, the CDR3 is TGTGCCAGCAGTGGGCGGGTCTACTCCTACGAGCAGTACTTC. The rearrangement links TRBV6-1 to TRBJ2-7, with D possibly TRBD2 on 5 matching bases. This CDR3 is built from 14 residues. CDR1 is MNHNS and CDR2 is SASEGT in the germline V gene. The ends were cut back, 4 bases at V and 0 bases at J, with 10 bases in the middle.

In its sample, this clone was seen once. V and J are TRBV9 and TRBJ2-1, with 9 bases identical to TRBD2. Germline V gives CDR1 SGDLS, CDR2 YYNGEE. The CDR3 covers 15 residues. V lost 2 bases, J lost 6 bases, and 6 bases stayed unmatched. The CDR3 region is CASSVWREGPNEQFF. The CDR3 nucleotides are TGTGCCAGCAGCGTGTGGCGGGAGGGCCCCAATGAGCAGTTCTTC.

This sequence joins TRBV6-4 and TRBJ2-1; the match to TRBD1 covers 9 bases. V was clipped by 3 bases and J by 5 bases; unmatched bases: 2. This CDR3 contains 14 residues. Per germline, CDR1 MRHNA and CDR2 SNTAGT. The CDR3 spells CASSEQGADNEQFF. As DNA, the CDR3 is TGTGCCAGCAGTGAACAGGGGGCTGACAATGAGCAGTTCTTC.

V is TRBV4-1 and J is TRBJ2-1; D call uncertain. Looked up from germline, CDR1 is MGHRA and CDR2 is YSYEKL. The CDR3 length is 12 residues. The ends were cut back, 4 bases at V and 13 bases at J, with 14 bases in the middle. The CDR3 coding sequence is TGCGCCAGCAGCCCCTCTCGCGTAGCCCAGTTCTTC. Protein: CASSPSRVAQFF.

The chain recombines TRBV9 with TRBJ2-5; 9 positions match TRBD2. Losses at the gene ends were 4 bases for V and 5 bases for J; bases not matched to a gene: 12. Germline V gene sequence: CDR1 SGDLS, CDR2 YYNGEE. The CDR3 is 16 residues long. CDR3: CASSPRLAGEAETQYF. Here the CDR3 DNA reads TGTGCCAGCAGCCCCCGCTTAGCGGGAGAGGCGGAGACCCAGTACTTC.

This chain connects TRBV29-1 to TRBJ2-7; 10 bases are shared with TRBD1. The V segment lost 6 bases and the J segment 3 bases; nucleotides outside the gene matches: 2. The CDR3 covers 12 residues. CDR1 SQVTM and CDR2 ANQGSEA come from the germline V gene. In DNA form, the CDR3 reads TGCAGCGTCGGGGACAGGGGCTACGAGCAGTACTTC. Translated: CSVGDRGYEQYF.

The rearrangement joins TRBV6-1 to TRBJ1-2; 10 bases fit TRBD1. Trimming at V came to 6 bases and at J to 6 bases, leaving 7 bases not matched to a gene. This CDR3 contains 14 residues. CDR1 is MNHNS, CDR2 SASEGT, per germline. The CDR3: CASRPGQGSNGYTF. The DNA for the CDR3 is TGTGCCAGCAGACCGGGACAGGGGTCTAATGGCTACACCTTC.

The rearrangement uses TRBV18 and TRBJ1-2, with a possible D match to TRBD1 (5 bases). This CDR3 has 15 residues. Deletions cut 3 bases from V and 3 bases from J, with 14 bases between. The germline CDR1 and CDR2 sequences are KGHSH and LQKENI. The CDR3 here is CASSPTQDSHYGYTF. Written as DNA, the CDR3 is TGTGCCAGCTCACCGACCCAAGACAGTCACTATGGCTACACCTTC.

Only a few counts were recorded for this clone. This sequence joins TRBV2 and TRBJ1-2, with D perhaps matching TRBD1 (5 bases). The V end lost 5 bases, the J end lost 2 bases, and 18 bases lay between the germline ends. There are 16 residues in the CDR3. Germline values: CDR1 SNHLY, CDR2 FYNNEI. CDR3 nucleotide sequence: TGTGCCAGCAGTACGGCCGTGACAGCTGAAAACTATGGCTACACCTTC. Protein sequence: CASSTAVTAENYGYTF.

V gene TRBV2 combines with J gene TRBJ1-4; D is undetermined. Germline CDR1 and CDR2: SNHLY and FYNNEI. The CDR3 has 14 residues. Trimming removed 5 bases from V and 7 bases from J, with 14 bases in between. CDR3 bases: TGTGCCAGCAGTTGGACTGGAGGTGGTGAAAAACTGTTTTTT. This encodes CASSWTGGGEKLFF.

The rearrangement uses TRBV6-5 and TRBJ1-2, with D possibly matching TRBD1 (5 bases). Trimming removed 5 bases at V and 2 bases at J, with 6 bases between. Germline V gives CDR1 MNHEY, CDR2 SVGAGI. This CDR3 comprises 12 residues. The CDR3 DNA reads TGTGCCAGCAGTACAGGCAACTATGGCTACACCTTC. It translates to CASSTGNYGYTF.

V gene TRBV10-3 combines with J gene TRBJ2-7, with TRBD1 matching 7 bases. The J segment lost 5 bases and the V segment lost 8 bases, leaving 6 bases of the junction unmatched. CDR1 is ENHRY, CDR2 SYGVKD, per germline. The CDR3 sequence is 12 residues long. The DNA for the CDR3 is TGTGCCATCGCTCCCAGGGGGAACGAGCAGTACTTC. As protein: CAIAPRGNEQYF.

The chain recombines TRBV11-1 with TRBJ2-5, with 11 bases aligning to TRBD2. This CDR3 comprises 16 residues. Trimming removed 2 bases from V and 5 bases from J; junction bases left unmatched: 7. Germline CDR1 SGHAT, CDR2 FQDESV (reference sequence). CDR3 residues: CASSLRVSGRGETQYF. CDR3 DNA: TGTGCCAGCAGCTTACGGGTTAGCGGGAGGGGCGAGACCCAGTACTTC. The entire variable domain, with the rest obtained from reference TRBV11-1 and TRBJ2-5, is as follows: EAEVAQSPRYKITEKSQAVAFWCDPISGHATLYWYRQILGQGPELLVQFQDESVVDDSQLPKDRFSAERLKGVDSTLKIQPAELGDSAMYLCASSLRVSGRGETQYFGPGTRLLVL.

In its sample, this clone was seen once. This chain connects TRBV5-1 to TRBJ2-3; tentative D call: TRBD2 (6 bases). Trimming removed 5 bases at V and 5 bases at J, with 9 bases between. In germline, CDR1 is SGHRS, CDR2 YFSETQ. The CDR3 loop spans 12 amino acids. The CDR3 DNA is TGCGCCAGCAGTCCGGGGGAAGATACGCAGTATTTT. It specifies CASSPGEDTQYF.

The J gene is TRBJ2-1, the V gene TRBV19; perhaps TRBD2 as D (6 bases). The germline V gene has CDR1 LNHDA and CDR2 SQIVND (reference sequence). The CDR3 covers 16 residues. V was clipped by 5 bases and J by 0 bases, with 14 bases between them. The CDR3 sequence is CASSSIAASSYNEQFF. In DNA form, the CDR3 reads TGTGCCAGTAGTTCCATAGCGGCTAGCTCCTACAATGAGCAGTTCTTC.

The chain joins TRBV5-1 to TRBJ1-2; D is unclear. Germline assignment: CDR1 SGHRS and CDR2 YFSETQ. The CDR3 has 13 amino acids. The ends were cut back, 0 bases at V and 4 bases at J, with 7 bases in the middle. DNA of the CDR3: TGCGCCAGCAGCTTGGACGGTGGCTATGGCTACACCTTC. It codes for CASSLDGGYGYTF.

The V call is TRBV5-1, the J call TRBJ2-7, with D perhaps TRBD1 (6 bases). Germline loops: CDR1 SGHRS, CDR2 YFSETQ. V lost 1 base and J 7 bases, leaving 21 bases between the germline ends. This CDR3 has 16 amino acids. The CDR3 protein is CASSLSPGTRNREQYF. CDR3 nucleotides: TGCGCCAGCAGCTTGAGCCCCGGGACACGAAATAGAGAGCAGTACTTC.

Notes on this clone: In the same sample, other DNA sequences code for this CDR3. The chain recombines TRBV6-5 with TRBJ2-5; the match to TRBD2 covers 7 bases. This CDR3 is 13 amino acids long. V lost 5 bases to trimming and J lost 2 bases; unmatched junction nucleotides: 2. CDR1 and CDR2 from the germline V gene are MNHEY and SVGAGI. The CDR3 coding sequence is TGTGCCAGCAGTCGGACTAGACAAGAGACCCAGTACTTC. Its translation is CASSRTRQETQYF.

In this sample, this clone turned up once. Here the CDR3 reads CASQRDRGYTEAFF. The CDR3 bases are TGTGCCAGTCAGCGGGACAGGGGTTACACTGAAGCTTTCTTT. The chain couples TRBV19 to TRBJ1-1; TRBD1 matches at 10 bases. The germline V gene has CDR1 LNHDA and CDR2 SQIVND (reference sequence). The CDR3 runs 14 residues. The ends lost 8 bases at V and 3 bases at J; junction bases unmatched: 6. Based on the CDR3 plus reference TRBV19 and TRBJ1-1, the full variable domain is DGGITQSPKYLFRKEGQNVTLSCEQNLNHDAMYWYRQDPGQGLRLIYYSQIVNDFQKGDIAEGYSVSREKKESFPLTVTSAQKNPTAFYLCASQRDRGYTEAFFGQGTRLTVV.

Here the CDR3 DNA reads TGCGCCAGCAGCTTGATGGGAGAGCTCTCTGGAAACACCATATATTTT. Translating gives CASSLMGELSGNTIYF. This rearrangement joins TRBV5-1 to TRBJ1-3; D ambiguous. CDR3 size: 16 residues. Germline CDR1 reads SGHRS; CDR2 reads YFSETQ. The V end lost 1 base, the J end lost 0 bases, and 11 bases lay between the germline ends.

This chain uses TRBV5-6 with TRBJ2-7; the D is unclear. Germline-derived CDR1 and CDR2 are SGHDT and YYEEEE. This CDR3 comprises 13 residues. Trimming left V 1 base short and J 2 bases short, with 7 bases between. The CDR3 protein is CASSLFQTYEQYF. CDR3 coding DNA: TGTGCCAGCAGCTTGTTCCAGACCTACGAGCAGTACTTC.

This sequence joins TRBV30 and TRBJ2-5, with a tentative D call TRBD2 (7 bases). The V gene lost 0 bases and the J gene lost 5 bases, with 16 bases spanning the gap. Germline V gives CDR1 GTSNPN, CDR2 SVGIG (reference sequence). The CDR3 spans 15 residues. The CDR3 spells CAWSVRGAGRETQYF. CDR3 DNA sequence: TGTGCCTGGAGTGTACGGGGGGCCGGCCGGGAGACCCAGTACTTC.